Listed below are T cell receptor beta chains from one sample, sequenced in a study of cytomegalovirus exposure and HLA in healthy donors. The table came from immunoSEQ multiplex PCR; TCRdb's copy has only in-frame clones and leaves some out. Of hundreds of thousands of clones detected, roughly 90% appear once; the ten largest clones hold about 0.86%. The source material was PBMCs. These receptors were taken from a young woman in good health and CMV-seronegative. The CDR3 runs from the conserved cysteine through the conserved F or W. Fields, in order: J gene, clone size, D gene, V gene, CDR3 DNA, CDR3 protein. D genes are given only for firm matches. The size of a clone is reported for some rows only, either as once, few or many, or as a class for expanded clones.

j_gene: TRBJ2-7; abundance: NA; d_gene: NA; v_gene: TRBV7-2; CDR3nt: TGTGCCAGCAGCTTAGGTTTGGAACTAAACGAGCAGTACTTC; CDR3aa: CASSLGLELNEQYF
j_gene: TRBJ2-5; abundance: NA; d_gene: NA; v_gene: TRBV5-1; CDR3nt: TGCGCCAGCAGCATGGCCCGGGACACCCTTCAAGAGACCCAGTACTTC; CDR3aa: CASSMARDTLQETQYF
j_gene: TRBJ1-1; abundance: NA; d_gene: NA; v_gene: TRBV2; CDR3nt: TGTGCCAGCAGTTTACAGGGAAGTGGGAATCAGAACACTGAAGCTTTCTTT; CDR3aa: CASSLQGSGNQNTEAFF
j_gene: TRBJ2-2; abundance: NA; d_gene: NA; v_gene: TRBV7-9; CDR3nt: TGTGCCAGCAGCCACAGGAACACCGGGGAGCTGTTTTTT; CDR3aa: CASSHRNTGELFF
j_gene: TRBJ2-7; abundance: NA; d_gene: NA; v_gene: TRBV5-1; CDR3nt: TGCGCCAGCAGCTTGGAGTGGGGCGCCTACGAGCAGTACTTC; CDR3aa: CASSLEWGAYEQYF
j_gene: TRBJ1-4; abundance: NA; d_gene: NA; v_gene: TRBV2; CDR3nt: TGTGCCAGCCAGAGGGGGGAAAAACTGTTTTTT; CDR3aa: CASQRGEKLFF
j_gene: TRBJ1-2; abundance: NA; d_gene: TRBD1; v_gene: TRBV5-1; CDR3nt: TGCGCCAGCAGCTTGGCCACCGACAGGGGATATGGCTACACCTTC; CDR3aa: CASSLATDRGYGYTF
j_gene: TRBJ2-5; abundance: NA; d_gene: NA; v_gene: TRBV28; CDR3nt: TGTGCCAGCAGTTTATACAGGGACCCTCAAGAGACCCAGTACTTC; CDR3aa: CASSLYRDPQETQYF
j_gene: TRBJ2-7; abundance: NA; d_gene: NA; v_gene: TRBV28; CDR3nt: TGTGCCAGCAGTTCCCCAGGTAACTACGAGCAGTACTTC; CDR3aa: CASSSPGNYEQYF
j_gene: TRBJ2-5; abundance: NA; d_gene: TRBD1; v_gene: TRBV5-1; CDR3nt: TGCGCCAGCAACACGGGGGACAGGGCTGGGGAGACCCAGTACTTC; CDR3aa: CASNTGDRAGETQYF
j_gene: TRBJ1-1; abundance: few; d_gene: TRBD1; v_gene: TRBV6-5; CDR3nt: TGTGCCAGCAGTTATTTAGGGGGCCTCCAAGAAGCTTTCTTT; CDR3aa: CASSYLGGLQEAFF
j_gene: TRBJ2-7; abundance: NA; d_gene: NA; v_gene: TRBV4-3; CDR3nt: TGCGCCAGCAGCCAAGTACTGGCCTACGAGCAGTACTTC; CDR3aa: CASSQVLAYEQYF
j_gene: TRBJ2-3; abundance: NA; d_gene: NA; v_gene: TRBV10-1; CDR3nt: TGCGCCAGCAGTGCGGGAGATACGCAGTATTTT; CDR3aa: CASSAGDTQYF
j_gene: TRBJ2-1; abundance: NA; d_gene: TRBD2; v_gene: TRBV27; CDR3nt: TGTGCCAGCAGGGTCGGGACTAGCTGGGGAAATGAGCAGTTCTTC; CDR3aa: CASRVGTSWGNEQFF
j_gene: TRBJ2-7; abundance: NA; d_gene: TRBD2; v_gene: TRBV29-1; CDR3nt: TGCAGCGTTGAAGCGACTAGCGGGAGAGAAAACCCCGAGCAGTACTTC; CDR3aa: CSVEATSGRENPEQYF